The T cell receptor beta chain under discussion was sequenced for a study of high-grade serous ovarian cancer treatment subgroups. Study overall: Each sample yielded on average around 7,000 unique TCR beta rearrangements from 14,000 or so reads.

As to this clone: The antigen is unknown.

The assay was immunoSEQ multiplex PCR, and TCRdb's table has in-frame clones only and misses some. The table has about 40,000 clones, 79% seen once; the top ten hold roughly 3%. Per the germline V gene, CDR1 is GTSNPN and CDR2 is SVGIG (reference sequence). The length of the CDR3 is 13 residues. The ends were cut back, 3 bases at V and 3 bases at J, with 11 bases in the middle. Tumor tissue was taken before any definitive surgery or chemotherapy was given. Study results and caveats: CDR1 and CDR2 were left unanalyzed; analyses focused on CDR3. Tumors within one patient showed repertoire similarity of 0.11 to 0.79.

Source material: tumor tissue. This clonotype was obtained from a human donor with high-grade serous ovarian cancer. The genes are TRBV30 and TRBJ2-5; unclear D gene. The CDR3 DNA reads as TGTGCCTGGAGCCTAGTTGGGGAAGAGACCCAGTACTTC. Protein: CAWSLVGEETQYF.